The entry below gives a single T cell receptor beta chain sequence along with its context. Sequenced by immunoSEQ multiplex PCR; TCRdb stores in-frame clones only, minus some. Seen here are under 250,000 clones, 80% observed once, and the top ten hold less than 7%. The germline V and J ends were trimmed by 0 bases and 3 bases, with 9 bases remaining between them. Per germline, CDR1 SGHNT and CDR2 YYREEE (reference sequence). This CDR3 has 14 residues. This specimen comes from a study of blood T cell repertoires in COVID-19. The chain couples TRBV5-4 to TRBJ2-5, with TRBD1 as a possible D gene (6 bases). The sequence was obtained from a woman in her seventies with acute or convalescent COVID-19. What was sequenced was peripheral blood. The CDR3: CASSLGPGEETQYF. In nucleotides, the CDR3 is TGTGCCAGCAGCTTGGGGCCAGGGGAAGAGACCCAGTACTTC.